Below are 20 T cell receptor beta chains sequenced from a single sample in a study of response to subunit inactivated influenza vaccine. MiXCR, applied by TCRdb to the RT-PCR reads, yields one record per CDR3 protein. This table has roughly 550,000 distinct CDR3 sequences, under 25% appearing once. This same sample was also part of a study on T cells expressing NK-cell markers. As reported in that work: The authors generated TCR beta cDNA through 5'RACE template switching with UMIs.

Sequencing was performed on CD4+ T cells sorted from PBMCs, taken 11 to 12 days after vaccination. The receptors shown here come from a man aged 45-65 years who received an inactivated influenza vaccine.

This chain uses TRBV12-3 or TRBV12-4 with TRBJ2-7, with 9 bases identical to TRBD2. The V and J ends lost 5 bases and 2 bases, in that order; junction bases with no gene match: 10. The CDR3 loop spans 16 amino acids. The CDR3 DNA reads as TGTGCCAGCAGTCCCGAGGATAGCGGGGGAACCTACGAGCAGTACTTC. Translating it yields CASSPEDSGGTYEQYF.

The chain links TRBV5-1 to TRBJ2-1; 12 bases agree with TRBD2. The CDR3 is 18 residues long. Germline CDR1 reads SGHRS; CDR2 reads YFSETQ. After removal of 0 bases from V and 6 bases from J, the junction contained 10 bases not matched to a gene. The chain's CDR3 is CASSLARTSGMMGNEQFF. As DNA, the CDR3 is TGCGCCAGCAGCTTGGCACGGACTAGCGGGATGATGGGCAATGAGCAGTTCTTC.

The V and J genes are TRBV20-1 and TRBJ2-2, with TRBD2 matching 16 bases. The CDR3 runs to 20 residues. Germline V gene data show CDR1 as DFQATT and CDR2 as SNEGSKA (reference sequence). After removal of 6 bases from V and 4 bases from J, the junction contained 17 bases not matched to a gene. In nucleotides, the CDR3 is TGCAGTGCCGAAAAGAGTCCGGGACTAGCGGGAGGGCCGGGCACCGGGGAGCTGTTTTTT. Translated, it gives CSAEKSPGLAGGPGTGELFF.

The chain links TRBV5-5 to TRBJ2-7; tentative D call: TRBD1 (5 bases). CDR3 length: 15 amino acids. The V gene's germline CDR1 is SGHKS and CDR2 YYEKEE (reference sequence). V lost 4 bases and J lost 0, with 14 bases in between. Written as DNA, the CDR3 is TGTGCCAGCAGCCGGGTGGACACCCTCTCCTACGAGCAGTACTTC. This sequence encodes CASSRVDTLSYEQYF.

A few counts support this clonotype. The chain recombines TRBV12-3 or TRBV12-4 with TRBJ2-1, with D hard to call. Trimming pared 6 bases from V and 4 bases from J, leaving 10 bases between. The CDR3 totals 13 residues. The DNA for the CDR3 is TGTGCCAGCAGGGTTGGGGAATACAATGAGCAGTTCTTC. Its protein product is CASRVGEYNEQFF.

The rearrangement links TRBV4-3 to TRBJ2-3; weak D call: TRBD2 (6 bases). In germline, CDR1 is LGHNA, CDR2 YSLEER. The CDR3 runs 16 residues. V gave up 0 bases and J gave up 4 bases, with 14 bases separating them. CDR3 residues: CASSQDMARRADTQYF. The CDR3, as DNA: TGCGCCAGCAGCCAAGATATGGCAAGGAGGGCAGATACGCAGTATTTT.

The J gene is TRBJ2-2, the V gene TRBV11-2; D assignment may be TRBD1 or TRBD2 (5 bases each). Germline V CDR1 and CDR2: SGHAT, FQNNGV. The CDR3 covers 15 residues. Between the trimmed V and J ends, which lost 6 bases and 1 base, there was a span of 12 bases. The CDR3 coding sequence is TGTGCCAGCAGTCCGGGACGTTTGAACACCGGGGAGCTGTTTTTT. As protein: CASSPGRLNTGELFF.

The chain is built from TRBV7-9 and TRBJ1-2; D not certain. Germline loops: CDR1 SEHNR, CDR2 FQNEAQ (reference sequence). The CDR3 totals 14 residues. V was pared by 0 bases and J by 4 bases, with 9 bases between. The CDR3 region has the DNA TGTGCCAGCAGCTTAGCGGAGGCTTCCTATGGCTACACCTTC. Translated, it gives CASSLAEASYGYTF.

The V and J genes are TRBV9 and TRBJ2-2; 7 bases agree with TRBD2. The V gene's germline CDR1 is SGDLS and CDR2 YYNGEE. The CDR3 extends over 17 amino acids. V was clipped by 3 bases and J by 5 bases; unmatched bases: 13. The CDR3 region has the DNA TGTGCCAGCAGCGCGCTGACTGCGGGAGTGGGGACCGGGGAGCTGTTTTTT. Its translation is CASSALTAGVGTGELFF. Drawing the rest from reference TRBV9 and TRBJ2-2, the complete variable domain is DSGVTQTPKHLITATGQRVTLRCSPRSGDLSVYWYQQSLDQGLQFLIQYYNGEERAKGNILERFSAQQFPDLHSELNLSSLELGDSALYFCASSALTAGVGTGELFFGEGSRLTVL.

This clonotype was seen ten or more times. This chain links TRBV5-1 with TRBJ2-3; D is undetermined. The CDR3 is made up of 19 amino acids. CDR1 and CDR2 (germline): SGHRS, YFSETQ. Trimming pared 0 bases from V and 0 bases from J, leaving 20 bases between. The CDR3 DNA sequence: TGCGCCAGCAGCTTGGCCCCTAAGTCCAGCATTACTAGCACAGATACGCAGTATTTT. The encoded protein is CASSLAPKSSITSTDTQYF.

This clonotype turned up a few times. J is TRBJ2-7 and V is TRBV7-9, with D hard to call. The germline V gene encodes CDR1 SEHNR and CDR2 FQNEAQ (reference sequence). The CDR3 is 13 amino acids. The germline V and J ends were trimmed by 5 bases and 4 bases, with 12 bases remaining between them. CDR3 sequence (DNA): TGTGCCAGCAGCCCCGTGTCGGTATACGAGCAGTACTTC. Residues: CASSPVSVYEQYF.

This clonotype was detected ten times or more. The J gene is TRBJ2-1, the V gene TRBV6-5; tentatively, D is TRBD1 (5 bases). This CDR3 is 14 amino acids long. In germline, CDR1 is MNHEY, CDR2 SVGAGI. Between the trimmed V and J ends, which lost 3 bases and 6 bases, there was a span of 12 bases. The CDR3 here is CASSYRGPGNEQFF. The CDR3 nucleotides read TGTGCCAGCAGTTATAGGGGCCCGGGCAATGAGCAGTTCTTC.

This clonotype has a count of ten or more. V is TRBV2 and J is TRBJ1-2; D unresolved. V gave up 5 bases and J gave up 8 bases, with 12 bases separating them. The germline V gene encodes CDR1 SNHLY and CDR2 FYNNEI. The CDR3 is 12 residues long. The DNA for the CDR3 is TGTGCCAGCAGTCTCGGACCCGGCGGCTACACCTTC. This gives the protein CASSLGPGGYTF.

The chain carries TRBV20-1 and TRBJ2-2; the D call may be TRBD1 or TRBD2 (5 bases each). Trimming left V 5 bases short and J 1 base short, with 17 bases between. CDR3 length equals 16 residues. Per germline, CDR1 DFQATT and CDR2 SNEGSKA (reference sequence). The CDR3: CSASRPGRVNTGELFF. The CDR3 bases are TGCAGTGCTTCTCGGCCGGGGCGGGTGAACACCGGGGAGCTGTTTTTT.

This clonotype has only a few counts. The chain couples TRBV7-9 to TRBJ1-5, with 8 bases identical to TRBD1. This CDR3 contains 15 residues. Losses at the gene ends were 4 bases for V and 4 bases for J; bases not matched to a gene: 6. Germline V lookup: CDR1 SEHNR, CDR2 FQNEAQ (reference sequence). In DNA form, the CDR3 reads TGTGCCAGCAGCTCCTCAGGGGGCGCGAATCAGCCCCAGCATTTT. This translates into CASSSSGGANQPQHF.

This clonotype was observed once. This chain connects TRBV6-1 to TRBJ2-3; D is possibly TRBD2 (6 bases). The CDR3 spans 13 residues. The V gene's germline CDR1 is MNHNS and CDR2 SASEGT. V was clipped by 4 bases and J by 6 bases, with 11 bases between them. CDR3 protein: CASSGLEGDTQYF. The CDR3, as DNA: TGTGCCAGCAGTGGACTAGAGGGGGATACGCAGTATTTT.

About this clonotype: This sequence may be a read error, since a much larger clone differs from it by one base. The chain carries TRBV20-1 and TRBJ1-5; a possible D gene is TRBD1 (6 bases). Germline CDR1 is DFQATT and CDR2 is SNEGSKA (reference sequence). The CDR3 is 15 residues long. CDR3 residues: CCARDAGHSNQPQHF. In DNA form, the CDR3 reads TGCTGTGCTAGAGATGCGGGACATTCTAATCAGCCCCAGCATTTT.

The gene calls are TRBV12-3 or TRBV12-4 and TRBJ1-5; D ambiguous. The V end was cut by 7 bases, the J end by 2 bases, with 9 bases between. The CDR3 runs 13 residues. DNA of the CDR3: TGTGCCAGCACTCCATCCGGCAATCAGCCCCAGCATTTT. Translation gives CASTPSGNQPQHF.

The chain uses TRBV7-2 and TRBJ1-2; 7 bases map to TRBD1. The CDR3 has 16 amino acids. V trimming: 5 bases; J trimming: 6 bases; junction bases outside the gene matches: 15. Per germline, CDR1 SGHTA and CDR2 FQGNSA. CDR3 protein: CASSPLMDRRLDGYTF. The CDR3 nucleotides are TGTGCCAGCAGCCCTTTAATGGACAGGCGGTTAGATGGCTACACCTTC.

V usage is TRBV6-2 or TRBV6-3 and J usage is TRBJ1-2, with D perhaps matching TRBD1 (6 bases). Germline CDR1 and CDR2: MNHEY and SVGEGT. V lost 6 bases and J 2 bases, leaving 16 bases between the germline ends. The CDR3 consists of 15 residues. CDR3 sequence reads: CASRTDRTGNYGYTF. CDR3 sequence (DNA): TGTGCCAGCAGAACTGACCGCACAGGGAACTATGGCTACACCTTC.